In its sample, the clone carrying this T cell receptor beta chain was seen a few times. These data are taken from a study of identical twins. The germline V and J ends were trimmed by 4 bases and 4 bases, with 14 bases remaining between them. The CDR3 totals 15 residues. TCRdb itself ran the 5' RACE reads through MiXCR, one entry per CDR3 protein. This sample has 300,000 to 400,000 distinct CDR3 sequences, with roughly 9% found just once. The J gene is TRBJ1-3, the V gene TRBV12-3 or TRBV12-4; TRBD1 might be the D (6 bases). Sequencing input: naive T cells sorted from blood. This clonotype originated in a woman aged 45-65 years in good health. In DNA form, the CDR3 reads TGTGCCAGCAGTTCCCTGAAACAGGGAGGAAACACCATATATTTT. Translation gives CASSSLKQGGNTIYF.